This TCR beta chain is drawn from a study of blood T cell repertoires in COVID-19. Clones were sequenced by immunoSEQ multiplex PCR, and TCRdb holds only the in-frame ones, with some missing. In the table there are more than 300,000 clones, more than 70% of which are singletons. The CDR3 is made up of 15 amino acids. Germline values: CDR1 MDHEN, CDR2 SYDVKM. Trimming took 2 bases from V and 5 from J, leaving 16 bases between them. Sequencing was carried out using peripheral blood. The source is a woman aged 45-65 years with acute or convalescent COVID-19. The rearrangement links TRBV28 to TRBJ2-7, with D maybe TRBD1 (5 bases). CDR3 nucleotides: TGTGCCAGCAGTTTACAAGTCAGGGTTTTGCACGAGCAGTACTTC. It yields the protein CASSLQVRVLHEQYF.